The next 32 T cell receptor beta chains were all read from a single sample in a study of cytomegalovirus exposure and HLA in healthy donors. Measured with immunoSEQ multiplex PCR; TCRdb has only the in-frame clones, and not every one. The sample includes about 110,000 clones, around 89% seen only once; the top ten take 1.4% to 1.5%. The sequencing input was PBMCs. The receptors were gathered from a woman aged 30 to 39 in good health and CMV-seropositive.

The chain couples TRBV18 to TRBJ2-2; the D gene is possibly TRBD2 (5 bases). Trimming took 3 bases from V and 1 from J, leaving 15 bases between them. The CDR3 runs to 17 residues. The germline V gene has CDR1 KGHSH and CDR2 LQKENI. This CDR3 reads CASSPAWSGRNTGELFF. In nucleotides, the CDR3 is TGTGCCAGCTCACCCGCCTGGAGCGGACGGAACACCGGGGAGCTGTTTTTT.

This chain connects TRBV19 to TRBJ1-5; D is undetermined. The CDR3 is 13 amino acids. V lost 1 base and J 13 bases, leaving 14 bases between the germline ends. Germline CDR1 reads LNHDA; CDR2 reads SQIVND (reference sequence). In DNA form, the CDR3 reads TGTGCCAGTAGTATAGGAGCTGTGAGGTGGCAGCATTTT. Its translation: CASSIGAVRWQHF.

J is TRBJ2-3 and V is TRBV28; the D gene is possibly TRBD1 (5 bases). Germline lookup yields CDR1 MDHEN and CDR2 SYDVKM. With 2 bases removed from V and 6 bases from J, the gap between germline ends came to 15 bases. The CDR3 totals 15 residues. The CDR3 loop reads CASSLGGRVADTQYF. The CDR3 DNA sequence: TGTGCCAGCAGTTTAGGTGGCAGGGTGGCTGATACGCAGTATTTT.

The gene calls are TRBV6-5 and TRBJ1-1; 10 bases match TRBD1. The CDR3 spans 14 residues. The junction had 6 bases not matched to a gene; V was cut back by 6 bases and J by 5 bases. Germline V gene lookup returns CDR1 MNHEY and CDR2 SVGAGI. In DNA, the CDR3 is TGTGCCAGCAGACCGACAGGGGGCAGGACTGAAGCTTTCTTT. Protein product: CASRPTGGRTEAFF.

This rearrangement joins TRBV27 to TRBJ2-2; TRBD1 aligns across 10 bases. V lost 2 bases, J lost 7 bases, and 4 bases stayed unmatched. Germline CDR1 is MNHEY and CDR2 is SMNVEV (reference sequence). The CDR3 has 15 residues. The CDR3 loop is CASSLEGQGFGELFF. The CDR3 bases are TGTGCCAGCAGTTTAGAGGGACAGGGGTTCGGGGAGCTGTTTTTT.

The CDR3 coding sequence is TGTGCCAGCAGCCCCGGACAGGGGGTTGATTACTATGGCTACACCTTC. This sequence encodes CASSPGQGVDYYGYTF. The chain uses TRBV5-6 and TRBJ1-2; 10 bases agree with TRBD1. In germline, CDR1 is SGHDT, CDR2 YYEEEE. The V and J ends lost 4 bases and 3 bases, in that order; junction bases with no gene match: 9. The CDR3 is made up of 16 amino acids.

The chain employs TRBV4-3 and TRBJ1-2, with D maybe TRBD1 (5 bases). V was clipped by 4 bases and J by 9 bases, with 18 bases between them. Germline assignment: CDR1 LGHNA and CDR2 YSLEER. The CDR3 totals 14 residues. CDR3 sequence reads: CASSPIEGHRSYTF. Written as DNA, the CDR3 is TGCGCCAGCAGCCCAATCGAAGGACACAGAAGCTACACCTTC.

V usage is TRBV2 and J usage is TRBJ1-5; a possible D gene is TRBD1 (5 bases). The germline gives CDR1 SNHLY, CDR2 FYNNEI. This CDR3 region has 15 residues. Trimming left V 4 bases short and J 1 base short, with 11 bases between. Here the CDR3 reads CASSVEGLSNQPQHF. The CDR3 region has the DNA TGTGCCAGCAGTGTGGAGGGGTTAAGCAATCAGCCCCAGCATTTT.

This chain joins TRBV5-1 and TRBJ2-2, with D possibly matching TRBD2 (6 bases). The CDR3 runs to 16 residues. Trimming stripped 7 bases from V and 0 bases from J, with 16 bases between. Per the germline V gene, CDR1 is SGHRS and CDR2 is YFSETQ. CDR3 sequence reads: CASADLGGANTGELFF. CDR3 nucleotides: TGCGCCAGCGCCGACCTGGGCGGGGCGAACACCGGGGAGCTGTTTTTT.

The chain combines TRBV10-1 with TRBJ2-7, with 8 bases lining up with TRBD1. Germline values: CDR1 WNHNN, CDR2 SYGVQD (reference sequence). J was trimmed by 4 bases and V by 6 bases; bases with no gene match: 5. This CDR3 spans 13 amino acids. The CDR3 nucleotides read TGCGCCAGCAGGCCGGGACAGGATTACGAGCAGTACTTC. Translation gives CASRPGQDYEQYF.

In its sample, this clone was seen a few times. The chain recombines TRBV18 with TRBJ2-2; a weak D match, TRBD2 (6 bases). The CDR3 spans 16 residues. Per the germline V gene, CDR1 is KGHSH and CDR2 is LQKENI. V was shortened by 0 bases and J by 4 bases, with 12 bases between the two germline ends. The CDR3 is CASSPPGLASTGELFF. The CDR3 DNA reads TGTGCCAGCTCACCACCGGGGCTAGCGAGCACCGGGGAGCTGTTTTTT.

The chain employs TRBV9 and TRBJ1-3; 12 bases map to TRBD1. The V gene's germline CDR1 is SGDLS and CDR2 YYNGEE. The CDR3 loop spans 16 amino acids. V shed 3 bases and J 3 bases; nucleotides not matched to a gene: 4. The DNA of the CDR3 is TGTGCCAGCAGCGCCGGGACAGGGGGCTTTGGAAACACCATATATTTT. Its protein is CASSAGTGGFGNTIYF.

This rearrangement joins TRBV27 to TRBJ2-3; 10 positions match TRBD2. The germline V gene encodes CDR1 MNHEY and CDR2 SMNVEV (reference sequence). Unmatched junction bases numbered 1, after V lost 3 bases and J lost 1 base. The CDR3 length is 15 residues. This CDR3 reads CASSFLAGGTDTQYF. DNA for the CDR3: TGTGCCAGCAGTTTTCTAGCGGGAGGCACAGATACGCAGTATTTT.

The CDR3: CASSRGLAGGTYEQYF. In DNA form, the CDR3 reads TGCGCCAGCAGCCGAGGCTTAGCGGGGGGCACCTACGAGCAGTACTTC. The J gene is TRBJ2-7, the V gene TRBV4-3; 10 bases map to TRBD2. This CDR3 region has 16 residues. Trimming at V came to 4 bases and at J to 2 bases, leaving 8 bases not matched to a gene. Looked up from germline, CDR1 is LGHNA and CDR2 is YSLEER.

The chain couples TRBV4-3 to TRBJ2-7; 8 nucleotides match TRBD1. Germline V gives CDR1 LGHNA, CDR2 YSLEER. V lost 0 bases, J lost 2 bases, and 3 bases stayed unmatched. The CDR3 runs to 15 residues. Written as DNA, the CDR3 is TGCGCCAGCAGCCAAGATTGGACAGGGACCTACGAGCAGTACTTC. Protein: CASSQDWTGTYEQYF.

CDR3 DNA sequence: TGTGCCAGCTCACCCCTCCAGGGGGTCAATCAGCCCCAGCATTTT. Amino acids: CASSPLQGVNQPQHF. J is TRBJ1-5 and V is TRBV18; TRBD1 matches 7 bases. The CDR3 consists of 15 residues. Trimming took 3 bases from V and 3 from J; bases not matched to a gene: 5. Germline lookup yields CDR1 KGHSH and CDR2 LQKENI.

The chain links TRBV28 to TRBJ2-7; 11 nucleotides line up with TRBD1. The germline V gene has CDR1 MDHEN and CDR2 SYDVKM. V shed 2 bases, J shed 6 bases, and the junction held 6 bases outside the gene matches. The CDR3 totals 15 residues. This CDR3 reads CASSLRTGGFSEQYF. The CDR3 DNA reads TGTGCCAGCAGTTTAAGGACAGGGGGCTTTAGCGAGCAGTACTTC.

The V and J genes are TRBV10-3 and TRBJ2-2, with TRBD1 matching over 8 bases. V dropped 4 bases and J dropped 5; count of bases not matched to a gene: 9. The CDR3 consists of 16 residues. Germline CDR1 reads ENHRY; CDR2 reads SYGVKD. The CDR3 sequence: CAISGLQGGETGELFF. The CDR3 DNA follows: TGTGCCATCAGTGGGTTACAGGGGGGAGAGACCGGGGAGCTGTTTTTT.

The chain recombines TRBV5-1 with TRBJ1-1, with D perhaps TRBD1 (6 bases). Germline-derived CDR1 and CDR2 are SGHRS and YFSETQ. V was trimmed by 2 bases and J by 5 bases, leaving 10 bases between them. The CDR3 consists of 13 residues. The CDR3 loop is CASSLTGRTEAFF. CDR3 DNA sequence: TGCGCCAGCAGCTTAACAGGGAGAACTGAAGCTTTCTTT.

This clone came up a few times. The chain is built from TRBV6-5 and TRBJ1-2; D is unclear. Germline CDR1 MNHEY, CDR2 SVGAGI. V was trimmed by 5 bases and J by 1 base, leaving 5 bases between them. This CDR3 region has 12 residues. CDR3 nucleotide sequence: TGTGCCAGCAGTCGCGATAACTATGGCTACACCTTC. Protein: CASSRDNYGYTF.

The CDR3 sequence is CANRLPNTGELFF. Here the CDR3 DNA reads TGTGCCAACCGACTGCCGAACACCGGGGAGCTGTTTTTT. The chain recombines TRBV6-1 with TRBJ2-2; D is unresolved. V was clipped by 10 bases and J by 0 bases, with 9 bases between them. Germline values: CDR1 MNHNS, CDR2 SASEGT. CDR3 length equals 13 residues.

The rearrangement links TRBV5-4 to TRBJ1-1; 9 bases fit TRBD1. With 4 bases clipped from V and 6 bases from J, the junction kept 16 bases outside the gene matches. Germline CDR1 reads SGHNT; CDR2 reads YYREEE (reference sequence). This CDR3 spans 17 amino acids. CDR3 sequence: CASSLGQGRGFWAEAFF. Here the CDR3 DNA reads TGTGCCAGCAGCCTAGGACAGGGGAGAGGGTTCTGGGCTGAAGCTTTCTTT. Full variable domain (remainder filled in from reference TRBV5-4 and TRBJ1-1): ETGVTQSPTHLIKTRGQQVTLRCSSQSGHNTVSWYQQALGQGPQFIFQYYREEENGRGNFPPRFSGLQFPNYSSELNVNALELDDSALYLCASSLGQGRGFWAEAFFGQGTRLTVV.

The genes are TRBV5-6 and TRBJ2-3; 9 nucleotides line up with TRBD2. Germline lookup yields CDR1 SGHDT and CDR2 YYEEEE. V lost 0 bases and J lost 6; bases outside the gene matches: 2. This CDR3 comprises 14 residues. In nucleotides, the CDR3 is TGTGCCAGCAGCTTGGGCGGGAGGGTGGATACGCAGTATTTT. Protein: CASSLGGRVDTQYF.

This chain connects TRBV12-2 to TRBJ1-5; no DNA check was done on the table's D call, TRBD1. TRBV12-2 is a pseudogene segment. The length of the CDR3 is 19 residues. This chain's CDR3 is CASRLRHRDRGCRNQPQHF. For the CDR3, the DNA is TGTGCAAGTCGCTTACGCCACCGGGACAGGGGGTGTCGGAATCAGCCCCAGCATTTT.

The chain's CDR3 is CAWSRRGQGAWEQYF. The CDR3 DNA follows: TGTGCCTGGAGCCGTCGGGGACAGGGGGCGTGGGAGCAGTACTTC. The chain carries TRBV30 and TRBJ2-7, with 12 bases identical to TRBD1. The CDR3 is 15 residues long. V lost 3 bases to trimming and J lost 7 bases; unmatched junction nucleotides: 10. Germline lookup yields CDR1 GTSNPN and CDR2 SVGIG (reference sequence).

The genes are TRBV7-3 and TRBJ2-5; D gene unclear. Germline CDR1 SGHTA, CDR2 FQGTGA. Trimming pared 3 bases from V and 4 bases from J, leaving 9 bases between. This CDR3 contains 13 residues. CDR3 coding DNA: TGTGCCAGCAGCTTTTTCCCAGGAGAGACCCAGTACTTC. Its protein is CASSFFPGETQYF.

This clone was seen only a few times. This rearrangement joins TRBV28 to TRBJ2-7; D may be TRBD2 (5 bases). V gave up 3 bases and J gave up 7 bases, with 16 bases separating them. Germline CDR1 and CDR2: MDHEN and SYDVKM. CDR3 length: 14 amino acids. The CDR3 nucleotides read TGTGCCAGCAGTTTGGGCGGGTCAAATGGGGAGCAGTACTTC. Translation gives CASSLGGSNGEQYF.

The chain couples TRBV27 to TRBJ2-3; D call uncertain. V lost 5 bases, J lost 3 bases, and 15 bases lay in between. Germline lookup yields CDR1 MNHEY and CDR2 SMNVEV (reference sequence). The CDR3 consists of 15 residues. CDR3 DNA: TGTGCCAGCAGTCGGCTGGCAACCAGGACAGATACGCAGTATTTT. Its translation is CASSRLATRTDTQYF.

The chain joins TRBV5-6 to TRBJ2-3; D may be TRBD2 (6 bases). Germline assignment: CDR1 SGHDT and CDR2 YYEEEE. The ends were cut back, 0 bases at V and 3 bases at J, with 11 bases in the middle. The CDR3 length is 15 residues. The CDR3 coding sequence is TGTGCCAGCAGCTTGGGGCTAGCGTCTACAGATACGCAGTATTTT. Its protein is CASSLGLASTDTQYF.

V usage is TRBV19 and J usage is TRBJ1-5; the D gene is possibly TRBD1 (5 bases). V lost 4 bases and J 5 bases, leaving 18 bases between the germline ends. In germline, CDR1 is LNHDA, CDR2 SQIVND (reference sequence). The CDR3 spans 16 residues. Here the CDR3 reads CASSTQGMAGYQPQHF. CDR3 coding DNA: TGTGCCAGTAGTACCCAGGGAATGGCCGGCTATCAGCCCCAGCATTTT.

The chain employs TRBV7-9 and TRBJ2-3, with 9 bases matching TRBD1. The CDR3 extends over 14 amino acids. The trim removed 5 bases at V and 5 bases at J, leaving 5 bases unmatched. The germline V gene encodes CDR1 SEHNR and CDR2 FQNEAQ (reference sequence). CDR3 nucleotides: TGTGCCAGCAGCCGGACAGGGGCGGAAGATACGCAGTATTTT. Its translation is CASSRTGAEDTQYF.

The rearrangement links TRBV7-2 to TRBJ2-5; the D gene is possibly TRBD1 (5 bases). Trimming removed 3 bases from V and 4 bases from J, with 15 bases in between. Germline loops: CDR1 SGHTA, CDR2 FQGNSA. The CDR3 runs 15 residues. The chain's CDR3 is CASSLLGDRRETQYF. CDR3 coding DNA: TGTGCCAGCAGCTTGCTAGGAGACAGAAGAGAGACCCAGTACTTC.